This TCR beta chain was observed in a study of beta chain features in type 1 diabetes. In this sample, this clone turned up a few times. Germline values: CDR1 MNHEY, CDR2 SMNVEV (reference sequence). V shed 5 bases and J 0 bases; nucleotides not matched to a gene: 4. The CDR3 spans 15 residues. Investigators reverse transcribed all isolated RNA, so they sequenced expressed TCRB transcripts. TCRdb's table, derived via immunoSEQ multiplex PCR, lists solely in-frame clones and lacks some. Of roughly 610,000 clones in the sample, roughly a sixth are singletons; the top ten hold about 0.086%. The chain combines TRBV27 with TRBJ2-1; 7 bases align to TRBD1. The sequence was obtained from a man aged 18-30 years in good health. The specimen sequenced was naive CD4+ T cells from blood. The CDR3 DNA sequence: TGTGCCAGCAGTCCCGGGACAGCCTCCTACAATGAGCAGTTCTTC. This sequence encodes CASSPGTASYNEQFF.